The 24 T cell receptor beta chains listed next were all sequenced from one sample in a study of blood T cells in healthy people across ages. The use of a sample-barcoded 5' primer and a J-beta primer mix characterized a second PCR of roughly 6 to 11 cycles. TCRdb reprocessed the 5' RACE reads via MiXCR and lists one record per CDR3 protein. The data contain 1.5 million to 2 million distinct CDR3 sequences, around 35% of them singletons. Sequencing was performed on blood. These receptors all stem from a woman aged 30 to 39 in good health.

With regard to this clonotype: Relative to the germline gene, one junction end is altered; a read error may explain this. This rearrangement joins TRBV6-1 to TRBJ2-1; 8 positions agree with TRBD2. Germline CDR1 MNHNS, CDR2 SASEGT. The CDR3 contains 16 residues. The chain's CDR3 is CASGDLTGGSYNEQFF. The CDR3 DNA reads TGTGCCAGCGGTGATTTAACGGGAGGGTCCTACAATGAGCAGTTCTTC.

The gene calls are TRBV9 and TRBJ2-1, with D possibly TRBD2 on 5 matching bases. CDR3 length: 16 amino acids. The germline CDR1 and CDR2 sequences are SGDLS and YYNGEE. V lost 5 bases, J lost 6 bases, and 21 bases lay in between. CDR3 in amino acids: CASSALSLVGSNEQFF. The CDR3 DNA reads TGTGCCAGCAGTGCCCTCAGTCTAGTGGGGAGCAATGAGCAGTTCTTC.

The chain links TRBV6-5 to TRBJ2-7; the D is unclear. The closer fit of TRBJ2-5 to the DNA end suggests the J call may be wrong. There are 14 residues in the CDR3. Germline V gene lookup returns CDR1 MNHEY and CDR2 SVGAGI. CDR3 DNA: TGTGCCAGCAGTACGGACGACGAGGATGAGACCCAGTACTTC. Residues: CASSTDDEDETQYF.

The chain carries TRBV9 and TRBJ2-7, with 8 bases aligning to TRBD2. This CDR3 region has 17 residues. Germline V lookup: CDR1 SGDLS, CDR2 YYNGEE. After removal of 4 bases from V and 7 bases from J, the junction contained 19 bases not matched to a gene. The CDR3 spells CASSHQVTSVSRGEQYF. The CDR3 coding sequence is TGTGCCAGCAGCCATCAGGTGACTAGCGTCTCACGTGGGGAGCAGTACTTC.

This clonotype was seen many times. V usage is TRBV5-5 and J usage is TRBJ2-5; TRBD1 matches at 11 bases. The J call may be wrong; the DNA end is better matched by TRBJ2-7. Germline V gene data show CDR1 as SGHKS and CDR2 as YYEKEE (reference sequence). The CDR3 runs to 15 residues. CDR3 DNA: TGTGCCAGCAGCTTGAGTCTCGGGACAGGGGGCGAGCAGTACTTC. Its translation: CASSLSLGTGGEQYF.

This clonotype was seen repeatedly, ten times or more. The chain combines TRBV10-3 with TRBJ2-3, with no clear D. V was pared by 6 bases and J by 5 bases, with 6 bases between. CDR1 is ENHRY, CDR2 SYGVKD, per germline. The CDR3 sequence is 11 residues long. The CDR3 sequence is CAISTQDTQYF. The CDR3 nucleotides are TGTGCCATCAGCACCCAAGATACGCAGTATTTT.

With respect to this clonotype: Relative to the germline gene, one junction end is altered; a read error may explain this. The J gene is TRBJ2-6, the V gene TRBV9, with D possibly TRBD1 on 6 matching bases. CDR1 and CDR2 (germline): SGDLS, YYNGEE. CDR3 length: 15 amino acids. The CDR3 bases are TGTGCCGGCAGCGTCACAGGGACTGGGGCCAACGTCCTGACTTTC. Translation gives CAGSVTGTGANVLTF.

The DNA of the CDR3 is TGTGCCAGCAGCTTAGTCTATCCAGGCGGCTACACCTTC. Its translation is CASSLVYPGGYTF. This chain joins TRBV7-2 and TRBJ1-2; D gene unclear. Per the germline V gene, CDR1 is SGHTA and CDR2 is FQGNSA. V lost 1 base to trimming and J lost 8 bases, with 11 bases between them. The CDR3 runs 13 residues. The whole variable domain, remainder taken from reference TRBV7-2 and TRBJ1-2, is GAGVSQSPSNKVTEKGKDVELRCDPISGHTALYWYRQSLGQGLEFLIYFQGNSAPDKSGLPSDRFSAERTGGSVSTLTIQRTQQEDSAVYLCASSLVYPGGYTFGSGTRLTVV.

The chain links TRBV27 to TRBJ2-7; 9 bases fit TRBD2. Trimming at V came to 0 bases and at J to 4 bases, leaving 7 bases not matched to a gene. The germline V gene encodes CDR1 MNHEY and CDR2 SMNVEV (reference sequence). The CDR3 has 16 residues. The CDR3 nucleotides read TGTGCCAGCAGTTTATCGGTGGCGGGAGGGACTTACGAGCAGTACTTC. Encoded protein: CASSLSVAGGTYEQYF.

The chain links TRBV7-3 to TRBJ2-1, with 7 nucleotides matching TRBD2. V was clipped by 4 bases and J by 8 bases; unmatched bases: 8. The CDR3 sequence is 14 residues long. Germline V gene data show CDR1 as SGHTA and CDR2 as FQGTGA. In nucleotides, the CDR3 is TGTGCCAGCAGCTCAGGACTAGACAACGATGAGCAGTTCTTC. It translates to CASSSGLDNDEQFF.

The V and J genes are TRBV13 and TRBJ2-5, with 9 bases identical to TRBD2. Germline V lookup: CDR1 PRHDT, CDR2 FYEKMQ (reference sequence). The CDR3 has 17 amino acids. Trimming cost V 5 bases and J 1 base; bases outside gene matches: 11. CDR3 amino acids: CASSLRLAGAIQETQYF. The CDR3, as DNA: TGTGCCAGCAGCCTCCGGTTAGCGGGGGCCATCCAAGAGACCCAGTACTTC.

This clonotype was detected a few times. The chain carries TRBV29-1 and TRBJ1-1; D gene unclear. The V end was cut by 4 bases, the J end by 7 bases, with 16 bases between. This CDR3 is 13 amino acids long. CDR1 and CDR2 (germline): SQVTM, ANQGSEA. CDR3 sequence: CSVAGLFGVEAFF. Here the CDR3 DNA reads TGCAGCGTTGCAGGTCTGTTTGGGGTTGAAGCTTTCTTT.

V usage is TRBV20-1 and J usage is TRBJ2-1, with TRBD2 matching over 10 bases. The CDR3 extends over 14 amino acids. Trimming cost V 6 bases and J 7 bases; bases outside gene matches: 9. CDR1 is DFQATT and CDR2 is SNEGSKA in the germline V gene (reference sequence). As DNA, the CDR3 is TGCAGTGCCTCACTAGCGGGGCGGCGTAATGAGCAGTTCTTC. It codes for CSASLAGRRNEQFF.

This clonotype has just a few counts. The chain couples TRBV28 to TRBJ2-7; TRBD2 aligns across 8 bases. Looked up from germline, CDR1 is MDHEN and CDR2 is SYDVKM. The junction had 8 bases not matched to a gene; V was cut back by 4 bases and J by 0 bases. This CDR3 contains 16 residues. Here the CDR3 DNA reads TGTGCCAGCAGTTCCTCAACTAGCGGAAGCTCCTACGAGCAGTACTTC. Translating gives CASSSSTSGSSYEQYF.

The V call is TRBV25-1, the J call TRBJ1-1; TRBD1 might be the D (6 bases). The CDR3 contains 14 residues. Germline loops: CDR1 MGHDK, CDR2 SYGVNS. The V end lost 6 bases, the J end lost 7 bases, and 18 bases lay between the germline ends. CDR3 DNA sequence: TGTGCCAGCAGCCGGGACAAAAGTTTCGGTGAAGCTTTCTTT. Its protein is CASSRDKSFGEAFF.

The chain employs TRBV2 and TRBJ1-1; unclear D gene. V was shortened by 2 bases and J by 0 bases, with 16 bases between the two germline ends. CDR3 length: 17 amino acids. Germline assignment: CDR1 SNHLY and CDR2 FYNNEI. CDR3: CASSELTDGIMNTEAFF. In nucleotides, the CDR3 is TGTGCCAGCAGTGAATTAACAGACGGCATCATGAACACTGAAGCTTTCTTT.

The J gene is TRBJ2-1, the V gene TRBV20-1; the match to TRBD2 covers 10 bases. The CDR3 extends over 17 amino acids. Germline V gene data show CDR1 as DFQATT and CDR2 as SNEGSKA (reference sequence). The V gene end was trimmed by 3 bases and the J gene end by 0 bases; junction bases not matched to a gene: 8. The chain's CDR3 is CSASSSGGPSSYNEQFF. For the CDR3, the DNA is TGCAGTGCTAGCTCTAGCGGGGGACCCAGCTCCTACAATGAGCAGTTCTTC.

The rearrangement links TRBV20-1 to TRBJ1-3; D gene ambiguous. CDR1 is DFQATT and CDR2 is SNEGSKA in the germline V gene (reference sequence). The CDR3 sequence is 13 residues long. The germline V and J ends were trimmed by 2 bases and 3 bases, with 8 bases remaining between them. This CDR3 reads CSARRHLGNTIYF. DNA for the CDR3: TGCAGTGCTAGAAGGCATCTTGGAAACACCATATATTTT.

The chain uses TRBV20-1 and TRBJ1-5; 8 nucleotides align to TRBD1. This CDR3 has 14 amino acids. Germline CDR1 DFQATT, CDR2 SNEGSKA (reference sequence). J was trimmed by 1 base and V by 5 bases; bases with no gene match: 4. The CDR3 loop is CSARTGQSNQPQHF. DNA for the CDR3: TGCAGTGCTCGGACAGGGCAAAGCAATCAGCCCCAGCATTTT.

Comment on this clonotype: This may stem from a read error, because a much larger clone lies one nucleotide away. The rearrangement uses TRBV5-1 and TRBJ1-2; D unresolved. This CDR3 is built from 12 residues. In germline, CDR1 is SGHRS, CDR2 YFSETQ. CDR3 nucleotide sequence: TGCGCCAGCAGTTACGAGGGCTATGACTACACCTTC. Its translation is CASSYEGYDYTF.

The J gene is TRBJ1-5, the V gene TRBV7-9; D may be TRBD1 (6 bases). Germline lookup yields CDR1 SEHNR and CDR2 FQNEAQ (reference sequence). This CDR3 spans 12 amino acids. Trimming removed 5 bases at V and 9 bases at J, with 11 bases between. The CDR3 protein is CASSVQGRPQHF. The CDR3 nucleotides read TGTGCCAGCAGCGTGCAGGGGCGGCCCCAGCATTTT.

The chain couples TRBV5-1 to TRBJ2-3; D gene uncertain. Germline-derived CDR1 and CDR2 are SGHRS and YFSETQ. The CDR3 spans 17 residues. The V and J ends lost 7 bases and 3 bases respectively, with 24 bases between them. The CDR3 spells CASAPPLVGIGTDTQYF. CDR3 bases: TGCGCCAGCGCTCCCCCCTTAGTGGGAATCGGAACAGATACGCAGTATTTT.

This clonotype showed up just a few times. The gene calls are TRBV12-3 or TRBV12-4 and TRBJ2-1, with 9 bases matching TRBD2. The J segment lost 7 bases and the V segment lost 6 bases, leaving 10 bases of the junction unmatched. CDR3 length: 15 residues. CDR3 sequence reads: CASSRPFSGRNEQFF. The CDR3 coding sequence is TGTGCCAGCAGCCGTCCTTTCAGCGGGAGGAATGAGCAGTTCTTC.

This clonotype was seen more than once but under ten times. The CDR3 reads CSASSGGNTDTQYF. DNA of the CDR3: TGCAGTGCTAGTAGCGGGGGCAACACAGATACGCAGTATTTT. The V gene is TRBV20-1, the J gene TRBJ2-3; 9 nucleotides align to TRBD2. The CDR3 has 14 residues. V shed 3 bases and J 2 bases; nucleotides not matched to a gene: 3. Per the germline V gene, CDR1 is DFQATT and CDR2 is SNEGSKA (reference sequence).